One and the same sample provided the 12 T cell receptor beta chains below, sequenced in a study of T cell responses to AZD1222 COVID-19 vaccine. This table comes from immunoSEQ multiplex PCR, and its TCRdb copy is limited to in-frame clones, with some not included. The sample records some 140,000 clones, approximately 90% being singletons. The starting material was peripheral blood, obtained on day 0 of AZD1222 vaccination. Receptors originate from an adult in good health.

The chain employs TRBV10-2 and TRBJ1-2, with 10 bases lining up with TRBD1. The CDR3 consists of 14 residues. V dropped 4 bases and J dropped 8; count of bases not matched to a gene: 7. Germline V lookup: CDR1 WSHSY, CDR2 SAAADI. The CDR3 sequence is CASSGGTGVGGYTF. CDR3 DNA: TGCGCCAGCAGTGGAGGGACAGGGGTGGGAGGCTACACCTTC.

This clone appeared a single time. In DNA form, the CDR3 reads TGCGCCAGCAGCCAAGATCTGGGAATTAGCAATCAGCCCCAGCATTTT. The encoded protein is CASSQDLGISNQPQHF. This rearrangement joins TRBV4-3 to TRBJ1-5; D unclear. V was trimmed by 0 bases and J by 0 bases, leaving 9 bases between them. CDR3 size: 16 residues. The V gene's germline CDR1 is LGHNA and CDR2 YSLEER.

In DNA form, the CDR3 reads TGTGCCAGCAGCTTTTCCCCCCCCTCGAGCCGGATGGCCAACGTCCTGACTTTC. Encoded protein: CASSFSPPSSRMANVLTF. The J gene is TRBJ2-6, the V gene TRBV7-6; D gene uncertain. Germline CDR1 and CDR2: SGHVS and FNYEAQ. The CDR3 runs to 18 residues. Trimming shortened V by 3 bases and J by 6 bases, and 21 bases separated the two germline ends.

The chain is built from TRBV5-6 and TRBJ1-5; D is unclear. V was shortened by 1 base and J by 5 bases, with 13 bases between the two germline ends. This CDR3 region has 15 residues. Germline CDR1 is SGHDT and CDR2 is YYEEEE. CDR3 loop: CASSLWIGPDQPQHF. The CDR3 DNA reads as TGTGCCAGCAGCTTGTGGATAGGGCCGGATCAGCCCCAGCATTTT.

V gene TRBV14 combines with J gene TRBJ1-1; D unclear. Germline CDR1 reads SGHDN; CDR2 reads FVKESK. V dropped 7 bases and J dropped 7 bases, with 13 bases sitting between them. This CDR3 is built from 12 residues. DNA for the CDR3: TGTGCCAGCACCCAGTCCGGGGATGAAGCTTTCTTT. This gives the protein CASTQSGDEAFF.

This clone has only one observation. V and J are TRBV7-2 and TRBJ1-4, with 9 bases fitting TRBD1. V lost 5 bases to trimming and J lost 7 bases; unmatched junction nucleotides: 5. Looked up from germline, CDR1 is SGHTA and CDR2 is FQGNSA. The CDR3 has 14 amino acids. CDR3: CASSDDRGSEKLFF. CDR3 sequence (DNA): TGTGCCAGCAGCGATGACAGGGGGAGTGAAAAACTGTTTTTT.

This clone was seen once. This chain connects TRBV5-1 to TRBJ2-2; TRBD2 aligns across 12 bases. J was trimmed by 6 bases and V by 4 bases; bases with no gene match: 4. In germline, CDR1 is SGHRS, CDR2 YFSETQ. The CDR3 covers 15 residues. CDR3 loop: CASSILAGGSGELFF. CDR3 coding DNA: TGCGCCAGCAGCATCCTAGCGGGAGGGTCCGGGGAGCTGTTTTTT. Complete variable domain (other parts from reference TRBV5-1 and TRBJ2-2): KAGVTQTPRYLIKTRGQQVTLSCSPISGHRSVSWYQQTPGQGLQFLFEYFSETQRNKGNFPGRFSGRQFSNSRSEMNVSTLELGDSALYLCASSILAGGSGELFFGEGSRLTVL.

CDR3 DNA: TGTGCCAGCAAAAGAAGGGGGGCCTCCTACGAGCAGTACTTC. This sequence encodes CASKRRGASYEQYF. The chain recombines TRBV7-8 with TRBJ2-7, with D perhaps assigned TRBD1 or TRBD2 (6 bases each). With 7 bases removed from V and 0 bases from J, the gap between germline ends came to 13 bases. The germline V gene has CDR1 SGHVS and CDR2 FQNEAQ. The CDR3 runs to 14 residues.

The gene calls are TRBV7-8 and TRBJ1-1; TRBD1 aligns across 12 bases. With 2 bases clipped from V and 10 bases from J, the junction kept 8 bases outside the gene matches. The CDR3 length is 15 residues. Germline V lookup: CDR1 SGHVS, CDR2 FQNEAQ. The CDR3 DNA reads TGTGCCAGCAGCTTACCGGGACAGGGGGCGGGTGGAGCTTTCTTT. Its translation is CASSLPGQGAGGAFF.

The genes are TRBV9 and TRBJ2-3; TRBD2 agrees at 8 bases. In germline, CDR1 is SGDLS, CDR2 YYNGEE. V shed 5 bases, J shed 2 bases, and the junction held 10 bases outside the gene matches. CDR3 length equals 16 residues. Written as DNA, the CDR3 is TGTGCCAGCAGTCGTAGGGGCGGGGGGAACACAGATACGCAGTATTTT. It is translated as CASSRRGGGNTDTQYF.

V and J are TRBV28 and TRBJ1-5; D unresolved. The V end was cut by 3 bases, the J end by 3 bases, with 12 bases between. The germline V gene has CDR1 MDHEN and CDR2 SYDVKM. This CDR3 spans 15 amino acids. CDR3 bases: TGTGCCAGCAGTTTTTCGCGGATGATCAATCAGCCCCAGCATTTT. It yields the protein CASSFSRMINQPQHF.

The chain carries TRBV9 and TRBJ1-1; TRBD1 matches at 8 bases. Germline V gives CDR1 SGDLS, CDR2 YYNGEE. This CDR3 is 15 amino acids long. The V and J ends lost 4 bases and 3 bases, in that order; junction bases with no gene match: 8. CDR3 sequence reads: CASSPSTTGDTEAFF. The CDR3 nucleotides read TGTGCCAGCAGCCCCTCGACGACAGGGGACACTGAAGCTTTCTTT.